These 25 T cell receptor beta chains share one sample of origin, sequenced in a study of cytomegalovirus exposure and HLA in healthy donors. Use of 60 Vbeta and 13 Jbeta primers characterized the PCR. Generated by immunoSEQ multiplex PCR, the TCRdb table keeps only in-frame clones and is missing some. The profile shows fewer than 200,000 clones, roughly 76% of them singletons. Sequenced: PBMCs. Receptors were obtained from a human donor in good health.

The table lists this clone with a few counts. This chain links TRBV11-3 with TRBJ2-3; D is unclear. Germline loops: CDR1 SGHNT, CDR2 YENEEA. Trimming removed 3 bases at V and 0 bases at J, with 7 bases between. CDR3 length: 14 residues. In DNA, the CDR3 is TGTGCCAGCAGCTTCGACACTAGCACAGATACGCAGTATTTT. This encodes CASSFDTSTDTQYF.

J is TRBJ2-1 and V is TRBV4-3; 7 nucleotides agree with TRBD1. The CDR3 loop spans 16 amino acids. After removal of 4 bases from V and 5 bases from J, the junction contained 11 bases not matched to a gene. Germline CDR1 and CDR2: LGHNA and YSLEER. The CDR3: CASSRTWDSYNNEQFF. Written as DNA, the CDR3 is TGCGCCAGCAGCCGGACCTGGGACAGCTACAACAATGAGCAGTTCTTC.

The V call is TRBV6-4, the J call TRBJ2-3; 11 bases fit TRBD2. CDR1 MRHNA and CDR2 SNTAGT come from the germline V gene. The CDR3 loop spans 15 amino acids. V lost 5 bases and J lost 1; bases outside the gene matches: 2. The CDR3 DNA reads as TGTGCCAGCAGTAAGACTAGCGGGGGCACAGATACGCAGTATTTT. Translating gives CASSKTSGGTDTQYF.

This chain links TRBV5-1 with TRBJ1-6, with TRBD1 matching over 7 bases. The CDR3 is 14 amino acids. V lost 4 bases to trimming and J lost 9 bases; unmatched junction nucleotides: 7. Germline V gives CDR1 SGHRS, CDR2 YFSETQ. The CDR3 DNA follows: TGCGCCAGCAGCAATTCGACAGGGCCTTCACCCCTCCACTTT. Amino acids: CASSNSTGPSPLHF.

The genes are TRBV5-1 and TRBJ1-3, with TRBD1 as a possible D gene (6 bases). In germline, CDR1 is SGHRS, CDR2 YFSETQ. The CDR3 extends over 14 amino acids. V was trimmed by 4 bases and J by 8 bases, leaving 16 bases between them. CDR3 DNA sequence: TGCGCCAGCAGCCCGGAACAGGGTACGGACACCATATATTTT. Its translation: CASSPEQGTDTIYF.

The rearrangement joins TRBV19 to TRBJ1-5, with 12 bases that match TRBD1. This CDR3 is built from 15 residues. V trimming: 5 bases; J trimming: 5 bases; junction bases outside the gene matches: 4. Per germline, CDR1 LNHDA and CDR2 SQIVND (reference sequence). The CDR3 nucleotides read TGTGCCAGTAGTCGGGACAGGGGGCAGGATCAGCCCCAGCATTTT. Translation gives CASSRDRGQDQPQHF. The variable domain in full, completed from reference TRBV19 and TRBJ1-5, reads DGGITQSPKYLFRKEGQNVTLSCEQNLNHDAMYWYRQDPGQGLRLIYYSQIVNDFQKGDIAEGYSVSREKKESFPLTVTSAQKNPTAFYLCASSRDRGQDQPQHFGDGTRLSIL.

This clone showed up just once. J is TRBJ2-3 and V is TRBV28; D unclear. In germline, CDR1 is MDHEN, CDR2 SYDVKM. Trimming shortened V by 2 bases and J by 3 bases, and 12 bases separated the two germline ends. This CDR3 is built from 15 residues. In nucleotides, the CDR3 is TGTGCCAGCAGTTTACGGGTAGCCGAGACAGATACGCAGTATTTT. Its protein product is CASSLRVAETDTQYF.

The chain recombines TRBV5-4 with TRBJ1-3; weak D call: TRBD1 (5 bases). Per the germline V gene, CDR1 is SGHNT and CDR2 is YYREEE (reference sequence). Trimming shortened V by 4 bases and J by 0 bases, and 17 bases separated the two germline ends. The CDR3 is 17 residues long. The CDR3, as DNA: TGTGCCAGCAGCCAGAAGGGCGGGGCTAACTCTGGAAACACCATATATTTT. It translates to CASSQKGGANSGNTIYF.

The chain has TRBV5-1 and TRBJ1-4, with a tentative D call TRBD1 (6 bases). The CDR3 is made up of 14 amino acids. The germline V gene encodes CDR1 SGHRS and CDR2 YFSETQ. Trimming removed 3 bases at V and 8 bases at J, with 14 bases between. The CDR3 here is CASSSTGTLEKLFF. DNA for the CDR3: TGCGCCAGCAGCTCGACCGGGACATTGGAAAAACTGTTTTTT. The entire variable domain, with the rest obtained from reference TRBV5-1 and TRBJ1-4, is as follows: KAGVTQTPRYLIKTRGQQVTLSCSPISGHRSVSWYQQTPGQGLQFLFEYFSETQRNKGNFPGRFSGRQFSNSRSEMNVSTLELGDSALYLCASSSTGTLEKLFFGSGTQLSVL.

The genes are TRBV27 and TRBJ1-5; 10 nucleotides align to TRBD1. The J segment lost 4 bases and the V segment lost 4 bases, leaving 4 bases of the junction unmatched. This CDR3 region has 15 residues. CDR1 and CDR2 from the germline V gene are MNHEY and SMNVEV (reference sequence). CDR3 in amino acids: CASSSWTGGNQPQHF. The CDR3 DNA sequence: TGTGCCAGCAGTTCATGGACAGGGGGGAATCAGCCCCAGCATTTT.

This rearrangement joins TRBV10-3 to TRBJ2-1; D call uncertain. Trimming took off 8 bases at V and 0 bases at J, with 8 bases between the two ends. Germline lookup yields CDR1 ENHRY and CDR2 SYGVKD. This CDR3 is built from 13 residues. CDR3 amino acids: CAIGDPSYNEQFF. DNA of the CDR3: TGTGCCATCGGAGACCCCTCCTACAATGAGCAGTTCTTC.

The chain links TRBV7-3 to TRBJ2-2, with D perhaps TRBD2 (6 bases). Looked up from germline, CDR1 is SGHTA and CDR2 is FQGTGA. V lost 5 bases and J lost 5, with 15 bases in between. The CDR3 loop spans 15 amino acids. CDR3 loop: CASSTTGTATGELFF. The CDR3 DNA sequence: TGTGCCAGCAGCACCACCGGGACTGCTACCGGGGAGCTGTTTTTT.

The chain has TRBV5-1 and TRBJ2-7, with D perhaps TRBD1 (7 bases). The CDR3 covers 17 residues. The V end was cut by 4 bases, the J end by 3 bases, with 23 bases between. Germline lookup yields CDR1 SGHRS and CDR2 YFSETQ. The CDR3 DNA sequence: TGCGCCAGCAGCCACGAAGGAGGGGGACAGCTCATCTACGAGCAGTACTTC. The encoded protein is CASSHEGGGQLIYEQYF.

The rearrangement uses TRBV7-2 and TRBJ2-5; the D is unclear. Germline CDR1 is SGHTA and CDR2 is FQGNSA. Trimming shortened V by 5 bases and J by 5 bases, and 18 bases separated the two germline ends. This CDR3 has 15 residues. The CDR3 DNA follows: TGTGCCAGCAGCCCCTTGGCTAGGCTTGGTGAGACCCAGTACTTC. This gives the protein CASSPLARLGETQYF.

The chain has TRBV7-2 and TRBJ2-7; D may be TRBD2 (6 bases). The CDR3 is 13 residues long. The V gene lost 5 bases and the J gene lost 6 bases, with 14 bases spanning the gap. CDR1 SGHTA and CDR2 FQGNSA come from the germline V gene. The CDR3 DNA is TGTGCCAGCAGCCCAACGGGAGTAGGCGAGCAGTACTTC. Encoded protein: CASSPTGVGEQYF.

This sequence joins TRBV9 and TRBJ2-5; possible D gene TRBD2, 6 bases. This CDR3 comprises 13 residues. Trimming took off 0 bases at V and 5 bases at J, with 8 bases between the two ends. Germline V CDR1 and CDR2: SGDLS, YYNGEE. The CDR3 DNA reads TGTGCCAGCAGCGTAGTGGGGGGTGAGACCCAGTACTTC. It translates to CASSVVGGETQYF.

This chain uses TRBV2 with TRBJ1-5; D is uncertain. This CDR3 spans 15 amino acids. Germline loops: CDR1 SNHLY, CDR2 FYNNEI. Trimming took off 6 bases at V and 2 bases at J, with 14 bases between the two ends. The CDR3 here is CASRSGMNGNQPQHF. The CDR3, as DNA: TGTGCCAGCAGGTCGGGTATGAATGGCAATCAGCCCCAGCATTTT. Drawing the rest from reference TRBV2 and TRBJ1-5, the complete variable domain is EPEVTQTPSHQVTQMGQEVILRCVPISNHLYFYWYRQILGQKVEFLVSFYNNEISEKSEIFDDQFSVERPDGSNFTLKIRSTKLEDSAMYFCASRSGMNGNQPQHFGDGTRLSIL.

CDR3 sequence (DNA): TGTGCCAGCAGCATGGGACTACACACCGGGGAGCTGTTTTTT. Protein sequence: CASSMGLHTGELFF. The chain carries TRBV5-8 and TRBJ2-2; 7 bases map to TRBD2. CDR3 size: 14 residues. J gave up 3 bases and V 4 bases, and 3 bases lay outside the gene matches. CDR1 is SGHTS, CDR2 YDEGEE, per germline.

The chain's CDR3 is CASGYRVVEQYF. The CDR3 DNA follows: TGTGCCTCGGGGTACAGGGTTGTCGAGCAGTACTTC. This chain connects TRBV10-3 to TRBJ2-7; D is possibly TRBD1 (6 bases). Germline assignment: CDR1 ENHRY and CDR2 SYGVKD. The CDR3 sequence is 12 residues long. V lost 11 bases and J lost 6, with 17 bases in between.

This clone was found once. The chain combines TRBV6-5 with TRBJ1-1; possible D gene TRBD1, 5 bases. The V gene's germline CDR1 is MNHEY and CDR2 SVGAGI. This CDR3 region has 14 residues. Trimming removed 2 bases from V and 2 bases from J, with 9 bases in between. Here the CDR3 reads CASSYRGLNTEAFF. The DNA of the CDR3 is TGTGCCAGCAGTTACAGGGGATTAAACACTGAAGCTTTCTTT.

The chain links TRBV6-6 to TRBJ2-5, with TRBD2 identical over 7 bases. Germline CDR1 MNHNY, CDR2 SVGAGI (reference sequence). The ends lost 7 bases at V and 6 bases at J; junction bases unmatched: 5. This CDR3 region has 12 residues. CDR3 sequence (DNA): TGTGCCAGCAAGCGGGGTCCGCAGACCCAGTACTTC. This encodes CASKRGPQTQYF.

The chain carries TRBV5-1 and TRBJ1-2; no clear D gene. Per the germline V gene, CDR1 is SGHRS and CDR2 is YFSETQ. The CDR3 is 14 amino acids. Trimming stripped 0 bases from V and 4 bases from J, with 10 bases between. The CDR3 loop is CASSLVVESYGYTF. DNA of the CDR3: TGCGCCAGCAGCTTGGTGGTAGAGAGCTATGGCTACACCTTC.

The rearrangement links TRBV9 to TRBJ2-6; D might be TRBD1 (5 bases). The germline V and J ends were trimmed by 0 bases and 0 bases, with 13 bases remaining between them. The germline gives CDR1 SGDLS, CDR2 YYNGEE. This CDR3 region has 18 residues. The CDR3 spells CASSVVGARLSGANVLTF. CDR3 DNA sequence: TGTGCCAGCAGCGTAGTAGGGGCCCGGCTCTCTGGGGCCAACGTCCTGACTTTC.

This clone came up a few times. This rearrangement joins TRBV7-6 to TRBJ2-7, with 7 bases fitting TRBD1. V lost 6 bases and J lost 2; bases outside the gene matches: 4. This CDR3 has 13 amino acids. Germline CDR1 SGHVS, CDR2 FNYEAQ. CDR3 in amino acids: CASSQDRAYEQYF. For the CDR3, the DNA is TGTGCCAGCAGTCAAGACAGGGCCTACGAGCAGTACTTC.

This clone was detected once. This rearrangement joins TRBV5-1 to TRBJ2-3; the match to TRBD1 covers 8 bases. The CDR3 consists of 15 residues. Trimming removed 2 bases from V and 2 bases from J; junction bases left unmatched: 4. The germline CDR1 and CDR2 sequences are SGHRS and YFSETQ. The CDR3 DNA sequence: TGCGCCAGCAGCTTATACAGGGGGACCACAGATACGCAGTATTTT. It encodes CASSLYRGTTDTQYF. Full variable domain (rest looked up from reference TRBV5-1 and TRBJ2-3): KAGVTQTPRYLIKTRGQQVTLSCSPISGHRSVSWYQQTPGQGLQFLFEYFSETQRNKGNFPGRFSGRQFSNSRSEMNVSTLELGDSALYLCASSLYRGTTDTQYFGPGTRLTVL.